This TCR beta chain derives from a study of T-cell reconstitution after alpha-beta-depleted transplantation in children. Library preparation (for TCRbeta) was performed with unique molecular identifiers. MiXCR was run by TCRdb on the PCR reads, yielding one entry per CDR3 protein. The sample yields 700,000 to 950,000 distinct CDR3 sequences, roughly 16% seen once. This sequence originates from a male patient aged 10 to 17 who had a stem cell transplant for acute lymphoblastic leukemia, so the T cells may come from the graft donor. Specimen: PBMCs, mostly from graft donor cells, collected 360 days after TCRalphabeta/CD19-depleted stem cell transplant.

Here the CDR3 DNA reads TGTGCCAGCAGGCCGGGTCTAGCAACATACGAGCAGTACTTC. This codes for CASRPGLATYEQYF. The V and J genes are TRBV2 and TRBJ2-7; D is possibly TRBD2 (5 bases). CDR3 length equals 14 residues. V was shortened by 6 bases and J by 4 bases, with 16 bases between the two germline ends. CDR1 is SNHLY, CDR2 FYNNEI, per germline.